The 27 T cell receptor beta chains in this list originate from one sample, sequenced in a study of blood T cells in healthy people across ages. The use of a sample-barcoded 5' primer and a J-beta primer mix characterized a second PCR of roughly 6 to 11 cycles. MiXCR, run by TCRdb on the 5' RACE reads, gives a single entry per CDR3 protein. The data show a few hundred thousand distinct CDR3 sequences, roughly half seen once. The sequencing input was blood. These receptors were collected from a man between 60 and 75 years old in good health.

The chain is built from TRBV18 and TRBJ2-3, with D perhaps matching TRBD2 (6 bases). V lost 3 bases to trimming and J lost 1 base, with 11 bases between them. The CDR3 contains 15 residues. Germline loops: CDR1 KGHSH, CDR2 LQKENI. Here the CDR3 reads CASSPRWEGTDTQYF. DNA for the CDR3: TGTGCCAGCTCACCTCGGTGGGAGGGCACAGATACGCAGTATTTT.

The chain employs TRBV29-1 and TRBJ2-7, with 7 positions matching TRBD2. Trimming took 4 bases from V and 0 from J; bases not matched to a gene: 3. The CDR3 spans 13 residues. Germline CDR1 SQVTM, CDR2 ANQGSEA. This CDR3 reads CSVVREVSYEQYF. As DNA, the CDR3 is TGCAGCGTTGTCCGGGAGGTCTCCTACGAGCAGTACTTC.

The chain employs TRBV7-9 and TRBJ2-5; D may be TRBD2 (6 bases). V was clipped by 3 bases and J by 5 bases, with 13 bases between them. This CDR3 is built from 14 residues. In germline, CDR1 is SEHNR, CDR2 FQNEAQ (reference sequence). The CDR3 DNA is TGTGCCAGCAGCTTCCGACGGGACTCGGAGACCCAGTACTTC. This encodes CASSFRRDSETQYF.

J is TRBJ2-5 and V is TRBV5-1; 11 positions match TRBD2. With 0 bases clipped from V and 11 bases from J, the junction kept 12 bases outside the gene matches. This CDR3 has 16 amino acids. Germline V gene lookup returns CDR1 SGHRS and CDR2 YFSETQ. The CDR3 is CASSLETSGIRNEQYF. The CDR3 coding sequence is TGCGCCAGCAGCTTGGAGACTAGCGGGATCCGCAATGAGCAGTACTTC. Based on the CDR3 plus reference TRBV5-1 and TRBJ2-5, the full variable domain is KAGVTQTPRYLIKTRGQQVTLSCSPISGHRSVSWYQQTPGQGLQFLFEYFSETQRNKGNFPGRFSGRQFSNSRSEMNVSTLELGDSALYLCASSLETSGIRNEQYFGPGTRLLVL.

The chain uses TRBV11-3 and TRBJ2-5, with 7 bases matching TRBD1. Germline loops: CDR1 SGHNT, CDR2 YENEEA. The CDR3 covers 14 residues. The V segment lost 4 bases and the J segment 11 bases; nucleotides outside the gene matches: 13. CDR3 DNA: TGTGCCAGCAGCTCTACGGGACAGTACAATGAGCAGTACTTC. Translating it yields CASSSTGQYNEQYF.

The chain links TRBV20-1 to TRBJ2-3; TRBD2 matches at 7 bases. The CDR3 spans 8 residues. CDR1 is DFQATT and CDR2 is SNEGSKA in the germline V gene (reference sequence). CDR3: CTAGEQYF. DNA for the CDR3: TGCACGGCGGGGGAGCAGTATTTT.

V is TRBV20-1 and J is TRBJ2-1; D is ambiguous. The CDR3 is made up of 11 amino acids. Germline CDR1 DFQATT, CDR2 SNEGSKA (reference sequence). Trimming left V 4 bases short and J 5 bases short, with 6 bases between. CDR3 in amino acids: CSATKNNEQFF. In nucleotides, the CDR3 is TGCAGTGCTACCAAGAACAATGAGCAGTTCTTC.

This chain links TRBV20-1 with TRBJ1-5; TRBD1 aligns across 7 bases. Per germline, CDR1 DFQATT and CDR2 SNEGSKA (reference sequence). The CDR3 extends over 14 amino acids. V dropped 5 bases and J dropped 1; count of bases not matched to a gene: 5. Written as DNA, the CDR3 is TGCAGTGCTCTCACGGACAGGAGCAATCAGCCCCAGCATTTT. Its protein product is CSALTDRSNQPQHF.

The chain carries TRBV5-1 and TRBJ2-4; D remains ambiguous. The J call is in doubt because the DNA end fits TRBJ2-7 better. The CDR3 is made up of 15 amino acids. Per the germline V gene, CDR1 is SGHRS and CDR2 is YFSETQ. The DNA for the CDR3 is TGCGCCAGCAGCTCGCACGTGCTCGGCATTTACGAGCAGTACTTC. As protein: CASSSHVLGIYEQYF.

The gene calls are TRBV20-1 and TRBJ2-1; 7 bases are a match to TRBD2. J lost 7 bases, V lost 7 bases, and 4 bases had no gene match. The CDR3 is 11 amino acids. Looked up from germline, CDR1 is DFQATT and CDR2 is SNEGSKA (reference sequence). CDR3 sequence (DNA): TGCAGTGGCGGGAGAGGGAATGAGCAGTTCTTC. Protein product: CSGGRGNEQFF.

The V gene is TRBV5-1, the J gene TRBJ2-3, with D unclear. The CDR3 has 14 residues. The V gene's germline CDR1 is SGHRS and CDR2 YFSETQ. V was shortened by 0 bases and J by 6 bases, with 11 bases between the two germline ends. Written as DNA, the CDR3 is TGCGCCAGCAGCTTGGCCGCAAAATTGGATACGCAGTATTTT. Translating it yields CASSLAAKLDTQYF.

The rearrangement links TRBV7-2 to TRBJ2-5, with 8 bases that match TRBD2. V shed 4 bases and J 4 bases; nucleotides not matched to a gene: 8. This CDR3 contains 15 residues. Per the germline V gene, CDR1 is SGHTA and CDR2 is FQGNSA. This CDR3 is CASSYRAGGVETQYF. The CDR3 DNA is TGTGCCAGCAGCTATCGGGCGGGGGGCGTAGAGACCCAGTACTTC.

Remarks on this clonotype: One end of the junction fails to match germline, which may point to a read error. The V gene is TRBV11-2, the J gene TRBJ2-1; the D gene could be TRBD1 or TRBD2 (6 bases each). CDR3 length: 17 residues. Germline CDR1 is SGHAT and CDR2 is FQNNGV. The CDR3 DNA sequence: TGTGCCGGCAGCAAGGACTATTCAGGGGTGGGAGGAAGTGAGCAGTTCTTC. Protein sequence: CAGSKDYSGVGGSEQFF.

CDR3 loop: CASSDGGAGDYGYTF. CDR3 nucleotide sequence: TGTGCCAGCAGTGATGGGGGGGCTGGTGACTATGGCTACACCTTC. The V call is TRBV6-1, the J call TRBJ1-2; the D gene is possibly TRBD1 (6 bases). The V gene lost 3 bases and the J gene lost 3 bases, with 14 bases spanning the gap. The CDR3 extends over 15 amino acids. CDR1 MNHNS and CDR2 SASEGT come from the germline V gene.

This clonotype has only one observation. The CDR3 DNA reads TGTGCCAGCAGCCCTATCCAGGGGTCCTACAAGCAGTACTTC. Translation: CASSPIQGSYKQYF. V usage is TRBV11-2 and J usage is TRBJ2-5; D perhaps matches TRBD1 (6 bases). The CDR3 covers 14 residues. Germline CDR1 SGHAT, CDR2 FQNNGV. V was shortened by 5 bases and J by 11 bases, with 21 bases between the two germline ends.

This clonotype was seen only a few times. This may stem from a read error, because a much larger clone lies one nucleotide away. The chain has TRBV12-3 or TRBV12-4 and TRBJ2-1, with D possibly called TRBD1 or TRBD2 (5 bases each). The CDR3 has 16 residues. Trimming removed 2 bases at V and 4 bases at J, with 15 bases between. In nucleotides, the CDR3 is TGTGCCAGCAGTTTACCCGTGGGACGGAGGTACAATGAGCAGTTCTTC. Translation gives CASSLPVGRRYNEQFF.

This chain joins TRBV24-1 and TRBJ2-3, with 9 bases that match TRBD2. This CDR3 comprises 17 residues. The germline CDR1 and CDR2 sequences are KGHDR and SFDVKD. The J segment lost 0 bases and the V segment lost 2 bases, leaving 5 bases of the junction unmatched. CDR3 nucleotide sequence: TGTGCCACCAGTGATTCGAAAAGCGGGAGGAGCACAGATACGCAGTATTTT. It translates to CATSDSKSGRSTDTQYF.

V gene TRBV20-1 combines with J gene TRBJ2-7, with D possibly TRBD2 on 6 matching bases. This CDR3 has 14 amino acids. Looked up from germline, CDR1 is DFQATT and CDR2 is SNEGSKA (reference sequence). V gave up 3 bases and J gave up 0 bases, with 12 bases separating them. This CDR3 is CSASGVGSSYEQYF. CDR3 nucleotides: TGCAGTGCTAGTGGTGTCGGGAGCTCCTACGAGCAGTACTTC.

This clonotype was recorded only once. The chain has TRBV7-2 and TRBJ2-1, with TRBD1 matching over 8 bases. Germline-derived CDR1 and CDR2 are SGHTA and FQGNSA. This CDR3 region has 13 residues. Germline trimming cut 5 bases from V and 6 bases from J; bases unmatched to any gene: 3. This CDR3 is CTSSATGGNEQFF. The CDR3 nucleotides read TGTACCAGCAGCGCAACAGGGGGCAATGAGCAGTTCTTC.

The V call is TRBV20-1, the J call TRBJ2-5, with TRBD2 identical over 8 bases. The CDR3 totals 15 residues. Trimming cost V 1 base and J 0 bases; bases outside gene matches: 4. Germline values: CDR1 DFQATT, CDR2 SNEGSKA (reference sequence). The CDR3 nucleotides are TGCAGTGCTAGAGGGATTAGCGGGGACCAAGAGACCCAGTACTTC. Amino acid sequence: CSARGISGDQETQYF.

The chain is built from TRBV20-1 and TRBJ2-1; D is uncertain. The DNA end is a closer match to TRBJ2-7, so the J assignment may be wrong. In germline, CDR1 is DFQATT, CDR2 SNEGSKA (reference sequence). The CDR3 runs to 16 residues. CDR3 region: CSARDPLSRSLDEQYF. The CDR3 DNA follows: TGCAGTGCTAGAGATCCACTCTCTAGAAGTCTCGATGAGCAGTACTTC.

The rearrangement links TRBV29-1 to TRBJ2-5; 15 nucleotides agree with TRBD2. The J call could be wrong; TRBJ2-7 is a better fit for the DNA end. This CDR3 comprises 16 residues. Germline values: CDR1 SQVTM, CDR2 ANQGSEA. CDR3 nucleotides: TGCAGCGTCGCCTCCGGGACTAGCGGGGGGACCCACGAGCAGTACTTC. It specifies CSVASGTSGGTHEQYF.

The V and J genes are TRBV20-1 and TRBJ1-5, with D perhaps TRBD1 (5 bases). The CDR3 is 13 amino acids. Germline V gives CDR1 DFQATT, CDR2 SNEGSKA (reference sequence). The ends were cut back, 6 bases at V and 7 bases at J, with 16 bases in the middle. The CDR3 spells CSAPSGYGQPQHF. The CDR3 region has the DNA TGCAGTGCCCCATCAGGGTACGGGCAGCCCCAGCATTTT.

This clonotype was seen a few times. The V gene is TRBV6-2 or TRBV6-3, the J gene TRBJ2-1, with 11 positions matching TRBD1. The germline V gene encodes CDR1 MNHEY and CDR2 SVGEGT. The V segment lost 5 bases and the J segment 3 bases; nucleotides outside the gene matches: 9. This CDR3 contains 17 residues. CDR3 amino acids: CASSTRGTGGHYNEQFF. CDR3 coding DNA: TGTGCCAGCAGTACCCGAGGGACAGGGGGACACTACAATGAGCAGTTCTTC.

The chain employs TRBV20-1 and TRBJ1-2, with D possibly TRBD1 on 5 matching bases. This CDR3 has 15 residues. V shed 4 bases and J shed 2 bases, with 17 bases lying between them. Germline V gene sequence: CDR1 DFQATT, CDR2 SNEGSKA (reference sequence). CDR3 amino acids: CSAIRSDIPNYGYTF. CDR3 coding DNA: TGCAGTGCTATCAGATCGGACATCCCCAACTATGGCTACACCTTC.

The V call is TRBV14, the J call TRBJ2-4; unclear D gene. TRBJ2-7 matches the DNA end more closely, so the J call is doubtful. Germline CDR1 reads SGHDN; CDR2 reads FVKESK. The CDR3 totals 15 residues. The CDR3 DNA reads as TGTGCCAGCAGCCATGATCCGAGTTCTACCTACGAGCAGTACTTC. Translating it yields CASSHDPSSTYEQYF.

This clonotype was seen only a few times. The genes are TRBV29-1 and TRBJ2-5, with D possibly being TRBD2 (5 bases). This CDR3 is 12 amino acids long. The germline gives CDR1 SQVTM, CDR2 ANQGSEA. The V gene lost 7 bases and the J gene lost 1 base, with 10 bases spanning the gap. The DNA of the CDR3 is TGCAGCGCTCTACGGGGCCAAGAGACCCAGTACTTC. Encoded protein: CSALRGQETQYF.